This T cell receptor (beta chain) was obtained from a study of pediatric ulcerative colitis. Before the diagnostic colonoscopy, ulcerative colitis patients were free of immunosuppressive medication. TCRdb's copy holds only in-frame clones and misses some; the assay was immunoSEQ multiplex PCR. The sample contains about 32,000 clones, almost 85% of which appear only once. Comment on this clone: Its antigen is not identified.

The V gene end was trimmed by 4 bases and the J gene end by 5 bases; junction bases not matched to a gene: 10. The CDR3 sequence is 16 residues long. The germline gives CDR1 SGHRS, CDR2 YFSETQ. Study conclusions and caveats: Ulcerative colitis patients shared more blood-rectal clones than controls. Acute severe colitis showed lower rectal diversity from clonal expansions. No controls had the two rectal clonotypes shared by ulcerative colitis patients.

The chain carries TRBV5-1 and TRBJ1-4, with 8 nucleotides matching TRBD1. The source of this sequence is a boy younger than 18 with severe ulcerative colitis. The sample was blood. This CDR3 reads CASSTQGAEINEKLFF. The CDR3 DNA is TGCGCCAGCAGCACTCAGGGGGCAGAGATAAATGAAAAACTGTTTTTT.